The text below deals with one TCR beta chain. This clonotype was detected only a few times. The antigen it binds to is not known. Base qualities are not provided; no much larger clone lies one nucleotide away. Libraries were prepared through multiplex PCR. For sequencing, an Illumina HiSeq 4000 was employed. CDR3 regions were amplified by Arm-PCR with iRepertoire HTBI primers to construct TCR beta libraries. Gel purification was performed on PCR products prior to sequencing. As for how the authors treated the data: Gene usage analysis of CDR3 amino acid clonotypes relied on the approximately 60 TRBV and 13 to 15 TRBJ segments identified across samples. Filtered high-quality paired reads were merged into contigs using COPE and FqMerger. BLAST was used to align contigs to IMGT TRBV, TRBD and TRBJ reference genes, and CDR3 was defined according to IMGT. Clonotypes above 0.1% frequency were classified as highly expanded clones. Repertoire diversity was measured by Shannon entropy, and V-J evenness by the Gini coefficient. Public clonotypes were defined as clonotypes shared by more than one individual. Through fastp at Q25 and MiXCR, TCRdb rebuilt clones from the public reads, retaining in-frame beta chains. Rows merge per CDR3 protein into single entries with the most common DNA and genes. TCRdb's processing, not the study's, gives the V and J calls here. The sample has a few hundred thousand distinct CDR3 sequences on record, less than 15% of them singletons. The ten largest clones capture about a sixth of the sample.

The CDR3 measures 16 amino acids from cysteine to phenylalanine. The retained sequence is limited to the CDR3, 48 bases, with the frame set at the first base. V has 7 bases trimmed and J has 0 bases trimmed; junction bases matching no gene number 8. CDR1 and CDR2 are drawn from the germline V gene (reference sequence): LNHDA, SQIVND. The time point label on this specimen signifies: newly diagnosed GD, antithyroid drugs for less than 3 months. For both TCR sequencing and RNA sequencing, RNA was extracted from PBMCs using TRIzol. The diagnosis of Graves' disease was made according to American Thyroid Association guidelines. Patients for the study were recruited at an endocrinology department in Xi'an, China. Each patient gave roughly 8.4 milliliters of peripheral blood, collected in an EDTA anticoagulant tube. Ficoll Paque Plus density gradient separation was used to isolate PBMCs, and no further T cell sorting was done. An Agilent 2100 Bioanalyzer and agarose gel were used to check RNA quality, while a NanoDrop 2000 measured RNA concentration.

These data belong to a study of regulatory T cells in long-lasting Graves disease (dated by TCRdb to the early 2020s). As for the study more broadly: Patients with newly diagnosed Graves' disease had been on antithyroid drugs for under 3 months. Peripheral blood TCR sequencing and RNA sequencing compared persistent Graves' disease patients with newly diagnosed Graves' disease patients. The study took place in China and was registered as a clinical trial. A total of 33 samples were covered by TCR sequencing, comprising some 13 persistent and roughly 20 newly diagnosed Graves' disease patients.

Summary of the overall study and its limitations: Patients with persistent disease shared more public clonotypes (about 2,700) than newly diagnosed patients did (966). As a limitation, the authors acknowledged that the small sample size may reduce accuracy. Only peripheral blood was studied, because thyroid tissue, the primary lesion, was inaccessible. Lower TCR Shannon entropy and fewer highly expanded clones were observed in persistent Graves' disease patients than in newly diagnosed patients, which suggested clonal expansion. Persistent disease showed preferential use of TRBV28, TRBJ1-2 and TRBJ2-5, whereas newly diagnosed disease favored TRBV20-1 and TRBJ2-1. Only the TCR beta chain was sequenced and analyzed.

These data also featured in a second study, about T cells in Graves' hyperthyroidism and ophthalmopathy. The second publication reports: Stable Graves' hyperthyroidism was defined as the absence of progression to ophthalmopathy over 18 months of follow-up. Hyperthyroidism patients were aged 18 to 65 years and newly diagnosed, with disease duration of less than 2 months. Any patient with an uncontrolled infection, another autoimmune disease, pregnancy or lactation was excluded. Diagnoses relied on clinical symptoms, serum thyroxine and TRAb, thyroid ultrasound and orbital computed tomography. The first round of RT-PCR for the TCR CDR3 was performed with the HTBI primer set and the Qiagen OneStep RT-PCR kit. Most expanded thyroid clonotypes (frequency above 0.001) were also detected in blood, suggesting blood repertoires may reflect thyroid immune responses. Ophthalmopathy was separated from stable hyperthyroidism by a 13 V-J signature model, with approximately 90% sensitivity and 81% to 83% specificity obtained in cross-validation and 80%/75% obtained in testing. During validation, the model predicted progression to ophthalmopathy a median of around 7 months ahead of onset, with 70.59% sensitivity and under 85% specificity. TCR V-J signatures able to tell the groups apart were searched for in a discovery cohort of 100 or so patients, of whom 43 had Graves' ophthalmopathy and about 55 had stable Graves' hyperthyroidism. An independent validation cohort of around 19 hyperthyroidism patients and some 15 patients who later progressed to ophthalmopathy tested prospective prediction of ophthalmopathy. For training and testing, the 100 or so patients in the discovery cohort were randomly divided in a 7:3 ratio. Thyroid tissue and blood T-cell repertoires from about 6 Graves' hyperthyroidism patients were also compared in the study. After blood sampling, hyperthyroidism patients were treated with methimazole at a starting dose of 30 mg daily, and ophthalmopathy patients were treated with high-dose intravenous methylprednisolone. Libraries were constructed in a second round of multiplex PCR, after which size selection and purification were performed. Paired-end sequencing of the libraries was performed with 100 bp reads on an Illumina HiSeq2000. SOAPnuke was used to process the raw data, removing reads that contained adapters or uncalled bases, had a mean Phred below 15, or lacked an exact match to the constant primer or identifier. COPE v1.2.5 was used to merge the high-quality paired reads, and each unique nucleotide sequence was defined as a clonotype. MiTCR v1.1 was used to align the clonotypes against IMGT TRBV, TRBD and TRBJ reference segments. The analysis included only V-J combinations with a frequency above 0.0001, which together covered 99% to 99.2% of the repertoires. The TCS score was defined as the ratio of F50 (clonal expansion) to E x V (chaos), calculated using BLOSUM62-based TCRdist between CDR3 peptides within each V-J. Welch's t-statistics and random forest reduced fewer than 550 V-J features to under 15, which were used in a naive Bayes classifier (R e1071). No statistical method was used to fix the sample size in advance, and group allocation was not hidden from the investigators. TCR Vbeta CDR3 sequencing of approximately 140 peripheral blood samples (43 ophthalmopathy, 75 or so hyperthyroidism and about 17 progressor patients) is reported in the paper.

This sequence uses TRBV19 and TRBJ1-4, with 7 bases aligning to TRBD1. The receptor's source is a woman aged 50 to 65 with Graves disease. Donor details come from another sample of the same person, matched by shared clones. The material sequenced was peripheral blood mononuclear cells (PBMCs), taken at new diagnosis, from a patient treated with antithyroid drugs. The bases are TGTGCCAGTAAATACAGGGGACCAACAACTAATGAAAAACTGTTTTTT. Its protein reads: CASKYRGPTTNEKLFF.